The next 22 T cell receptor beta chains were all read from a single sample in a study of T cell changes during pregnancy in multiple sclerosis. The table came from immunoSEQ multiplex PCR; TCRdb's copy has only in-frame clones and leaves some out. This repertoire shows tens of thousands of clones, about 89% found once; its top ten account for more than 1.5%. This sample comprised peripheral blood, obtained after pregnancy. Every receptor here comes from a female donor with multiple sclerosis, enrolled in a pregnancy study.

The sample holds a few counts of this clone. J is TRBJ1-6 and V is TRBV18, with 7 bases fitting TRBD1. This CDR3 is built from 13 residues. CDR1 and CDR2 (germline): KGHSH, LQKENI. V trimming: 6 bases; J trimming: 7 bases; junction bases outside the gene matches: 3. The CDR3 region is CASSTDRNSPLHF. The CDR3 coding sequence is TGTGCCAGCTCGACGGACAGGAATTCACCCCTCCACTTT.

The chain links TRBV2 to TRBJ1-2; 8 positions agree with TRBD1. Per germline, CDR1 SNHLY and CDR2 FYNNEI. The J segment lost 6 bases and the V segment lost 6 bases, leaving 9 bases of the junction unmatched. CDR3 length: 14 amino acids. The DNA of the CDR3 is TGTGCCAGCAGATCGGGAGGACAGGGAAATGGCTACACCTTC. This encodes CASRSGGQGNGYTF.

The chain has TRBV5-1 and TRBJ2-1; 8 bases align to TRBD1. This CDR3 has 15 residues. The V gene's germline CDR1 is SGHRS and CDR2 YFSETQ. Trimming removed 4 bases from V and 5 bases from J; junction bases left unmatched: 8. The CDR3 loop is CASSITDRENNEQFF. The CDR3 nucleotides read TGCGCCAGCAGCATCACGGACAGGGAGAACAATGAGCAGTTCTTC.

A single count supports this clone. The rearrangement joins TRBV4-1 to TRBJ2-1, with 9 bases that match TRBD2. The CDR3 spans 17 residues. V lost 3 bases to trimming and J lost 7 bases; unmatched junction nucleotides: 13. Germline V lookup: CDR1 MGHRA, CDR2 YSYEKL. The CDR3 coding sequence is TGCGCCAGCAGCCAGGGGGTCCTAGCGGGACAACTGAATGAGCAGTTCTTC. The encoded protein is CASSQGVLAGQLNEQFF.

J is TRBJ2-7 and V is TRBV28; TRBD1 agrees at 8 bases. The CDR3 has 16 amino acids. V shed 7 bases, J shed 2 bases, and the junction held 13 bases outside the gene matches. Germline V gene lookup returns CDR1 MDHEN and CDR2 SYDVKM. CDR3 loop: CASTPHQGALTYEQYF. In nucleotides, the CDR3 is TGTGCCAGCACTCCCCACCAGGGGGCCCTCACCTACGAGCAGTACTTC.

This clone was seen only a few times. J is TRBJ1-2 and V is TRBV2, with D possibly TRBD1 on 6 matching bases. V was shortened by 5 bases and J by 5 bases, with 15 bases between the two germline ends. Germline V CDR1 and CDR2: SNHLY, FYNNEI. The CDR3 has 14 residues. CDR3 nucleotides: TGTGCCAGCAGTCCCACAGGGTCGGGGTATGGCTACACCTTC. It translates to CASSPTGSGYGYTF.

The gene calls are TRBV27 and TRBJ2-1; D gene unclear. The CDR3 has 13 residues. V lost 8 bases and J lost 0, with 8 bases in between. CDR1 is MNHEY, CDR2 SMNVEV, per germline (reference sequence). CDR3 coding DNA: TGTGCCAGCCGCGGTAGCTCCTACAATGAGCAGTTCTTC. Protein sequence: CASRGSSYNEQFF.

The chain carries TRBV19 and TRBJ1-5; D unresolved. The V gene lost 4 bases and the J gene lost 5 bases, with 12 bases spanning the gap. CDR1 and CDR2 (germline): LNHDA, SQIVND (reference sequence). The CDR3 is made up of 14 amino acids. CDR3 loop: CASSTGGGYQPQHF. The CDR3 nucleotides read TGTGCCAGTAGTACTGGAGGAGGGTATCAGCCCCAGCATTTT.

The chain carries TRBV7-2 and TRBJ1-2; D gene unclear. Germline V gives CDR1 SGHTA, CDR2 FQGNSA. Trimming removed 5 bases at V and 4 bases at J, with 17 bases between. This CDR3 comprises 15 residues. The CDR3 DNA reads TGTGCCAGCAGCATAGGGTTTTTGAGTCCCTATGGCTACACCTTC. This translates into CASSIGFLSPYGYTF.

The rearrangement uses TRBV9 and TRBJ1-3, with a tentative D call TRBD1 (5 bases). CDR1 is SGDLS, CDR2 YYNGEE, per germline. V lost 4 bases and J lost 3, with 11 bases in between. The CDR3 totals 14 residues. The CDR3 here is CASSQTVYGNTIYF. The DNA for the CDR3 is TGTGCCAGCAGCCAGACAGTTTATGGAAACACCATATATTTT. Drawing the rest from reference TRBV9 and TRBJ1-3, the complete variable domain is DSGVTQTPKHLITATGQRVTLRCSPRSGDLSVYWYQQSLDQGLQFLIQYYNGEERAKGNILERFSAQQFPDLHSELNLSSLELGDSALYFCASSQTVYGNTIYFGEGSWLTVV.

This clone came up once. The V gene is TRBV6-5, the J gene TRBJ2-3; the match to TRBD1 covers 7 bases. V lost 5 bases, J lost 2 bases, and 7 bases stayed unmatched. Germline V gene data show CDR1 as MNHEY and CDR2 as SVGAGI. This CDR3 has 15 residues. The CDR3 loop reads CASSTPRGTTDTQYF. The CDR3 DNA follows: TGTGCCAGCAGTACCCCCAGGGGGACCACAGATACGCAGTATTTT.

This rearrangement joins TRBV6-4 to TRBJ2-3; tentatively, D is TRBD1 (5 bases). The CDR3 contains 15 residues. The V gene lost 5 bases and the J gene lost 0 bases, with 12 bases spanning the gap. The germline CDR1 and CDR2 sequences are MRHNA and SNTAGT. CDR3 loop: CASSLTVSSTDTQYF. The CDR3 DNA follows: TGTGCCAGCAGTCTGACAGTGTCTAGCACAGATACGCAGTATTTT.

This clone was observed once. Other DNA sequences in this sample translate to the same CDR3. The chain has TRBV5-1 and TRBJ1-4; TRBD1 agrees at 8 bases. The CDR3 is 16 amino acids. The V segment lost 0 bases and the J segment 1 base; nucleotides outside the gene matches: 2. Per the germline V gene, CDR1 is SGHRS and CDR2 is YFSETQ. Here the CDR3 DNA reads TGCGCCAGCAGCTTGGGACAGGGGTTAACTAATGAAAAACTGTTTTTT. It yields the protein CASSLGQGLTNEKLFF. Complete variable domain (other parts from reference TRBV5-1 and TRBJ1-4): KAGVTQTPRYLIKTRGQQVTLSCSPISGHRSVSWYQQTPGQGLQFLFEYFSETQRNKGNFPGRFSGRQFSNSRSEMNVSTLELGDSALYLCASSLGQGLTNEKLFFGSGTQLSVL.

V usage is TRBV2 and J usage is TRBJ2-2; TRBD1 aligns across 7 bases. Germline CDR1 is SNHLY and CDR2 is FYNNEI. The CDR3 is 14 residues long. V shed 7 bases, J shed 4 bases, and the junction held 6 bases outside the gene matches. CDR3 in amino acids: CASKYRGSTGELFF. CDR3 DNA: TGTGCCAGCAAATACAGGGGCAGCACCGGGGAGCTGTTTTTT.

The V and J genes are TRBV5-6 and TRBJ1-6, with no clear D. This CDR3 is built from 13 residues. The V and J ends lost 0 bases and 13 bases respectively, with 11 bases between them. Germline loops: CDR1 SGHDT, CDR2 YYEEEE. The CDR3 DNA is TGTGCCAGCAGCTTGGCTAGTGGTGGTCCCCTCCACTTT. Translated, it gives CASSLASGGPLHF.

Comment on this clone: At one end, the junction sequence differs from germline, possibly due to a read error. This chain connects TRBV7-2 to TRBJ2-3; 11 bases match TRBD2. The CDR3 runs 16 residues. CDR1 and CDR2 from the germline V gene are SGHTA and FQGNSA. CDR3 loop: CASSIAGGPGTDTQYF. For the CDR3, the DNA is TGTGCCAGCAGCATAGCGGGGGGGCCGGGCACAGATACGCAGTATTTT.

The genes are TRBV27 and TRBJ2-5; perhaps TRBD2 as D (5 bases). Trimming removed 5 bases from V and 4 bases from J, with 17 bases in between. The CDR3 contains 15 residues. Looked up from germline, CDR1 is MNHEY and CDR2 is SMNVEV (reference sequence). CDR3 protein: CASSPSGLGGETQYF. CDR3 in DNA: TGTGCCAGCAGTCCCTCCGGGCTCGGAGGAGAGACCCAGTACTTC.

This CDR3 reads CASIPGQGNTIYF. The CDR3 DNA follows: TGTGCCAGCATACCGGGACAGGGAAACACCATATATTTT. This chain connects TRBV6-1 to TRBJ1-3; 7 nucleotides align to TRBD1. J lost 4 bases, V lost 7 bases, and 4 bases had no gene match. Per germline, CDR1 MNHNS and CDR2 SASEGT. The CDR3 covers 13 residues.

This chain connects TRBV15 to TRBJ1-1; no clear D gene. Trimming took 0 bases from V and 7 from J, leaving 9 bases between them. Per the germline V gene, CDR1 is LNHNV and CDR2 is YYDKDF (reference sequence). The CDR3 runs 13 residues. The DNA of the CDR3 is TGTGCCACCAGCAGAGAGCTAGCCCTTGAAGCTTTCTTT. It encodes CATSRELALEAFF.

CDR3 loop: CASGFRETQYF. The CDR3 DNA reads as TGTGCTAGTGGGTTTCGAGAGACCCAGTACTTC. The chain is built from TRBV12-5 and TRBJ2-5; D is ambiguous. Germline lookup yields CDR1 LGHNT and CDR2 FRNRAP. V was pared by 6 bases and J by 4 bases, with 6 bases between. The CDR3 extends over 11 amino acids. Complete variable domain (other parts from reference TRBV12-5 and TRBJ2-5): DARVTQTPRHKVTEMGQEVTMRCQPILGHNTVFWYRQTMMQGLELLAYFRNRAPLDDSGMPKDRFSAEMPDATLATLKIQPSEPRDSAVYFCASGFRETQYFGPGTRLLVL.

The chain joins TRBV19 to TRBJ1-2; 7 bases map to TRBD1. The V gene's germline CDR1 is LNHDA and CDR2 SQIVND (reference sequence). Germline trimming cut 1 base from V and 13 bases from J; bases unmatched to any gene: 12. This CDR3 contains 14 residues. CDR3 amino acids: CASSIARTGSWCTF. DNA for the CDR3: TGTGCCAGTAGTATAGCCAGGACAGGAAGTTGGTGCACCTTC.

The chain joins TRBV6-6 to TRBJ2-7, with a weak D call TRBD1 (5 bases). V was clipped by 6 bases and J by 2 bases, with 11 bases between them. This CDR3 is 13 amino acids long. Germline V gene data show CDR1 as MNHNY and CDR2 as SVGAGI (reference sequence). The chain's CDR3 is CASSLGVTYEQYF. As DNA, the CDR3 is TGTGCCAGCAGCCTAGGGGTAACCTACGAGCAGTACTTC.